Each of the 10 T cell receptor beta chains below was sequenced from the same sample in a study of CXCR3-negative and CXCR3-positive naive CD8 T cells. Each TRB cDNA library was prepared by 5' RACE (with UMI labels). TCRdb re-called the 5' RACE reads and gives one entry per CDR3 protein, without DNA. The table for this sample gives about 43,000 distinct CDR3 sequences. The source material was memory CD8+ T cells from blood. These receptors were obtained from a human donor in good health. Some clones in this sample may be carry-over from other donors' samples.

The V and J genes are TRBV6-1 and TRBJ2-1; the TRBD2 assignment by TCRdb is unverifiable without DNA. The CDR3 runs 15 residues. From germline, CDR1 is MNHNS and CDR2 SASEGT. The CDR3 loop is CASSRGTSANNEQFF.

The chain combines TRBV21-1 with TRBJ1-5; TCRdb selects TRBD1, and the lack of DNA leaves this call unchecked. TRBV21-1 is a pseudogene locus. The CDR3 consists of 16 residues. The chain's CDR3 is CASSKASRGHGQPQHF.

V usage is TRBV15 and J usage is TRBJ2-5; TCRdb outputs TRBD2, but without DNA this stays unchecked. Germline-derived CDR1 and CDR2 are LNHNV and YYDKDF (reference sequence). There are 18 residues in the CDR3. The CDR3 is CATSRDLGRGDRQETQYF.

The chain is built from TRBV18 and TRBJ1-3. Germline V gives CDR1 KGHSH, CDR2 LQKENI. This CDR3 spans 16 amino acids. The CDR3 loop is CASSLWGQNSGNTIYF.

The CDR3 is CSVWDREYDGYTF. V gene TRBV29-1 combines with J gene TRBJ1-2; TCRdb's D gene call, TRBD1, goes unchecked for lack of DNA. Germline CDR1 is SQVTM and CDR2 is ANQGSEA. There are 13 residues in the CDR3.

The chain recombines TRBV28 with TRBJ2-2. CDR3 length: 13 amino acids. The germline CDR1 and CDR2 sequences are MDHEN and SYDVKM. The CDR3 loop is CASSFPNTGELFF.

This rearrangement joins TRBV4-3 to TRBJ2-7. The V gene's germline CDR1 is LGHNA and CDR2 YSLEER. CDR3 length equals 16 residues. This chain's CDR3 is CASSQDLDSPSYEQYF.

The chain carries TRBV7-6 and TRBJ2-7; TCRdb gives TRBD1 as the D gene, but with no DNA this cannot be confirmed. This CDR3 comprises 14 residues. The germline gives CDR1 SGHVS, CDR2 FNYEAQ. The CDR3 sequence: CASSLGTGPYEQYF.

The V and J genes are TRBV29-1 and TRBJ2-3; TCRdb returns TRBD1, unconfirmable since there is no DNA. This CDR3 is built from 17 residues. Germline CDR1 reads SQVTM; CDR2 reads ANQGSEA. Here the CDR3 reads CSVFHVTGQGSTDTQYF.

The CDR3 reads CSVVGGTYEQYF. The V call is TRBV29-1, the J call TRBJ2-7; TCRdb names TRBD1, which stays unverified in the absence of DNA. The V gene's germline CDR1 is SQVTM and CDR2 ANQGSEA. The CDR3 extends over 12 amino acids.